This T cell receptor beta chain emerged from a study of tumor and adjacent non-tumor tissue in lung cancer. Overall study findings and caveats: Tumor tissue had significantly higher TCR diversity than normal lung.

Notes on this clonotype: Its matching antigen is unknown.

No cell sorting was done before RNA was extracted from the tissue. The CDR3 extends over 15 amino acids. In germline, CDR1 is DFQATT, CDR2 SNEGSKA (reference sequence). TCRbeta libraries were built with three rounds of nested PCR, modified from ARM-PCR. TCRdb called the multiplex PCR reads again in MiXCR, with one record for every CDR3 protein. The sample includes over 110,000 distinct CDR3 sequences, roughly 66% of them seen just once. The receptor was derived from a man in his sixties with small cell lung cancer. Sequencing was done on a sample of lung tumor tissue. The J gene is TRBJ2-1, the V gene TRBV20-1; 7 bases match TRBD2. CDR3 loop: CRAQKRGWCGREQFF. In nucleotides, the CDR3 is TGCAGAGCTCAAAAGCGGGGTTGGTGTGGAAGGGAGCAGTTCTTC.